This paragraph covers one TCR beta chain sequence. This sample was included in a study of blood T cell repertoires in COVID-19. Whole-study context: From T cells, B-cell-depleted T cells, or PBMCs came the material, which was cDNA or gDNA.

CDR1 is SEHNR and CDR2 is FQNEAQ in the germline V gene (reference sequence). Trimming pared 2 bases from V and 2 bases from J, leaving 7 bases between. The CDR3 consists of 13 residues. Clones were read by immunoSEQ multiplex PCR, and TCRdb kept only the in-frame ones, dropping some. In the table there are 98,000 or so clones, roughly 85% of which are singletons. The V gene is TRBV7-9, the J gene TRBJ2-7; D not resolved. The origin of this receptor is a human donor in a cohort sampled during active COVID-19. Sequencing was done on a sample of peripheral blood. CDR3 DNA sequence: TGTGCCAGCAGCTTACAAACTACCTACGAGCAGTACTTC. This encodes CASSLQTTYEQYF.